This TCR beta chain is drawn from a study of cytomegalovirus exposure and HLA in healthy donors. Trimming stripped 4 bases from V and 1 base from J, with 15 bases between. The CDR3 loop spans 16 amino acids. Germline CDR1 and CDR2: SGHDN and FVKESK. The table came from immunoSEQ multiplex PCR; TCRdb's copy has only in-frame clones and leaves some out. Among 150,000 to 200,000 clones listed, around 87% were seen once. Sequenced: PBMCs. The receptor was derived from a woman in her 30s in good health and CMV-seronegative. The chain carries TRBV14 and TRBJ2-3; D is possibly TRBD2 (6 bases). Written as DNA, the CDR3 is TGTGCCAGCAGCCTCACTTTGTGGGGGGGCACAGATACGCAGTATTTT. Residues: CASSLTLWGGTDTQYF.